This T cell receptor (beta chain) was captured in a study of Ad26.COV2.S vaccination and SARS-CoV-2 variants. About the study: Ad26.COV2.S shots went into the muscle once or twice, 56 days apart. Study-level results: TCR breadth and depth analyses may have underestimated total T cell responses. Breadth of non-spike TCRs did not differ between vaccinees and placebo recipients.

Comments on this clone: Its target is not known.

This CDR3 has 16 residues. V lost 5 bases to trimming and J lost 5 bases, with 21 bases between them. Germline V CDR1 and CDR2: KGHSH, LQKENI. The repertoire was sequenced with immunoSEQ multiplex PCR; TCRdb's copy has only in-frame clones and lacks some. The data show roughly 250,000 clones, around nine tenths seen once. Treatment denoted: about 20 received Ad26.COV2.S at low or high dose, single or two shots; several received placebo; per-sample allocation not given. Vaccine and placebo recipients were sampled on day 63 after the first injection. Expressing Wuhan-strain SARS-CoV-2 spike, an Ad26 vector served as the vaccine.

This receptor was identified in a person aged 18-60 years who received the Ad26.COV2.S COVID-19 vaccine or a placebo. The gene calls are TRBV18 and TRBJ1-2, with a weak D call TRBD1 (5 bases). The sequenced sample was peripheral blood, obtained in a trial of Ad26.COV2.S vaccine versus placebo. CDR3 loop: CASSTNSAGTPYGYTF. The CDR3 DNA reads TGTGCCAGCTCAACCAATAGTGCGGGGACTCCATATGGCTACACCTTC.